This TCR beta chain was documented in a study of response to subunit inactivated influenza vaccine. The CDR3 spans 15 residues. V lost 6 bases to trimming and J lost 4 bases; unmatched junction nucleotides: 7. CDR1 and CDR2 (germline): SNHLY, FYNNEI. General observations from the study: Each seasonal influenza vaccination recruits few new T cells, the authors suggested.

TCRdb re-called the RT-PCR reads with MiXCR, one entry per CDR3 protein. The sample shows almost 250,000 distinct CDR3 sequences, about 12% of them seen only once. This clonotype turned up a few times. The antigen is undetermined. The TCR comes from a man between 45 and 60 years old who received an inactivated influenza vaccine. The material sequenced was non-naive T cells sorted from PBMCs, taken around 14 days before vaccination. V is TRBV2 and J is TRBJ2-3; 10 bases are a match to TRBD2. The CDR3 sequence: CASSSSGSYADTQYF. The CDR3 DNA sequence: TGTGCCAGCAGCTCTAGCGGGAGTTACGCAGATACGCAGTATTTT.